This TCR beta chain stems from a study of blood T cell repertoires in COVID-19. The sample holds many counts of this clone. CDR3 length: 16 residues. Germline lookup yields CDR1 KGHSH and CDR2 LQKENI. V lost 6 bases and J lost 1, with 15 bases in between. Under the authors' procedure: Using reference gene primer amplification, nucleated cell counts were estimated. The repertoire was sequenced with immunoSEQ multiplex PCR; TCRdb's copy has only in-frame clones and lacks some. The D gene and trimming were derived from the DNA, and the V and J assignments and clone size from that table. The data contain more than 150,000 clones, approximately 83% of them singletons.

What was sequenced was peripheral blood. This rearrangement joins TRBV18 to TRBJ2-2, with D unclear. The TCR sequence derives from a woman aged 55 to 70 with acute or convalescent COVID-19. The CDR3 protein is CASSPSDIENTGELFF. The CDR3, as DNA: TGTGCCAGCTCCCCCTCCGACATAGAGAACACCGGGGAGCTGTTTTTT.